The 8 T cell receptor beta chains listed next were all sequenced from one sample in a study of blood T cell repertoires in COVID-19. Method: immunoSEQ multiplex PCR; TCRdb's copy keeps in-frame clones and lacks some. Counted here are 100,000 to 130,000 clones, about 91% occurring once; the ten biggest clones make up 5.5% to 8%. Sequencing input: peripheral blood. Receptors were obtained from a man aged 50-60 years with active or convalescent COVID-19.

CDR3 DNA sequence: TGTGCCATCAGTAGCGGGAGGGATACGCAGTATTTT. It is translated as CAISSGRDTQYF. The V call is TRBV10-3, the J call TRBJ2-3, with TRBD2 identical over 9 bases. The CDR3 length is 12 residues. V lost 5 bases, J lost 6 bases, and 0 bases stayed unmatched. Germline V gene sequence: CDR1 ENHRY, CDR2 SYGVKD.

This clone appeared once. The CDR3 loop reads CASSLGQVGGDTQYF. The DNA of the CDR3 is TGTGCCAGCAGCCTGGGACAGGTCGGGGGAGATACGCAGTATTTT. This sequence joins TRBV25-1 and TRBJ2-3, with 8 bases matching TRBD1. Germline CDR1 reads MGHDK; CDR2 reads SYGVNS. The CDR3 spans 15 residues. V was clipped by 6 bases and J by 5 bases; unmatched bases: 10.

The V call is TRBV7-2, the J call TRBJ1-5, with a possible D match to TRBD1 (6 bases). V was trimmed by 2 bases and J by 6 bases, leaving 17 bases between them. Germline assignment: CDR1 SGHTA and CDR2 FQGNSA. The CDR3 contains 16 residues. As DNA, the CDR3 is TGTGCCAGCAGCTTAAGGGGGGGGCTTCGGGGTCAGCCCCAGCATTTT. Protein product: CASSLRGGLRGQPQHF.

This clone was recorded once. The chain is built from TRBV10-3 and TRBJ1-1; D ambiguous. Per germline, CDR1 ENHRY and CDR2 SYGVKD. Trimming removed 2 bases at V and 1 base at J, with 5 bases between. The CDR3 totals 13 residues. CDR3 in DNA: TGTGCCATCAGTGAGCTAGAGAACACTGAAGCTTTCTTT. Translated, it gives CAISELENTEAFF.

The CDR3 protein is CASSQDWTVSYEQYF. CDR3 coding DNA: TGCGCCAGCAGCCAAGATTGGACAGTCTCCTACGAGCAGTACTTC. The chain employs TRBV4-3 and TRBJ2-7; TRBD1 might be the D (6 bases). Trimming took off 0 bases at V and 0 bases at J, with 9 bases between the two ends. Germline V gene sequence: CDR1 LGHNA, CDR2 YSLEER. CDR3 length: 15 residues.

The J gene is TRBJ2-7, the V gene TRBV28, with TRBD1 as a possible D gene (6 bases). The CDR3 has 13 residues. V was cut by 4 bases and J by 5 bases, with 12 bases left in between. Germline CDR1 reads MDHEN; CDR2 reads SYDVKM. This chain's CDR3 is CASSSGAQNEQYF. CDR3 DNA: TGTGCCAGCAGTTCAGGGGCGCAGAACGAGCAGTACTTC.

The CDR3 DNA follows: TGCGCCAGCAGGATGAGCGAAGGGACAGGGGGCCATACCTCCTACGAGCAGTACTTC. It codes for CASRMSEGTGGHTSYEQYF. The genes are TRBV5-1 and TRBJ2-7, with 12 nucleotides matching TRBD1. Germline CDR1 is SGHRS and CDR2 is YFSETQ. The CDR3 covers 19 residues. The V gene end was trimmed by 5 bases and the J gene end by 0 bases; junction bases not matched to a gene: 15.

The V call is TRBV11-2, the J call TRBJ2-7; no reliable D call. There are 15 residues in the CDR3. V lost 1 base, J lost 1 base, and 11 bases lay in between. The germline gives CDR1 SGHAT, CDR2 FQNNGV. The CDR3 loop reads CASSLGAVLSYEQYF. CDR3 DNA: TGTGCCAGCAGCTTAGGGGCAGTCCTTTCCTACGAGCAGTACTTC. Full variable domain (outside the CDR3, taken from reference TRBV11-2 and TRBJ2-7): EAGVAQSPRYKIIEKRQSVAFWCNPISGHATLYWYQQILGQGPKLLIQFQNNGVVDDSQLPKDRFSAERLKGVDSTLKIQPAKLEDSAVYLCASSLGAVLSYEQYFGPGTRLTVT.